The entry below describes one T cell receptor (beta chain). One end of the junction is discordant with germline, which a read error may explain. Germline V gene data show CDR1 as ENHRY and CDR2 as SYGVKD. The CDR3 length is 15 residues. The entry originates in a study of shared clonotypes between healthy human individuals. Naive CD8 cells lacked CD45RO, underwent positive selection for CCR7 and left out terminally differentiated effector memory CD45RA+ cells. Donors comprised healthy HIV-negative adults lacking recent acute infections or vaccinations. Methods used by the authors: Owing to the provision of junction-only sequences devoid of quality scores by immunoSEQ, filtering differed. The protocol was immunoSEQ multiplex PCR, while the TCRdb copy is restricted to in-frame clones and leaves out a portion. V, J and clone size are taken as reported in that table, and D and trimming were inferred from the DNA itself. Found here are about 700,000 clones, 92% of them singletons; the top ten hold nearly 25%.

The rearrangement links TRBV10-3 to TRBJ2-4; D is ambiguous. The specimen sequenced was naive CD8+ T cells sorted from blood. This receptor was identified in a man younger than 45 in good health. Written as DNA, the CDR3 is TGTGCCAGCAGTTACTCGACTGGGGCCAAAAACATTCAGTACTTC. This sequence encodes CASSYSTGAKNIQYF.